This TCR beta chain originates from a study of blood T cell repertoires in COVID-19. The wider study: Cohort 3 donors were reported recovered after two negative PCRs, clearance, or symptom resolution.

The data were produced by immunoSEQ multiplex PCR, yet TCRdb's version contains in-frame clones alone and is incomplete. This sample has a few hundred thousand clones, with around 87% found just once. Sequencing was done on a sample of PBMCs or T cells enriched from blood (not recorded which). The receptor's source is a man aged 35 to 55 in a cohort exposed to, infected with or recovered from COVID-19 (not recorded which).

The CDR3 sequence is CASLRRASGYTF. CDR3 DNA: TGTGCCAGCCTGAGGAGGGCAAGTGGCTACACCTTC. The chain has TRBV28 and TRBJ1-2; D is undetermined. CDR3 length equals 12 residues. In germline, CDR1 is MDHEN, CDR2 SYDVKM. The V gene lost 8 bases and the J gene lost 7 bases, with 14 bases spanning the gap.